This passage covers 11 T cell receptor beta chains from one sample sequenced in a study of blood T cell repertoires in COVID-19. Sequencing was performed with immunoSEQ multiplex PCR; in TCRdb, only in-frame clones are kept and a portion is missing. The table has over 65,000 clones, under 95% seen once; the top ten hold 8% to 10%. The material sequenced was peripheral blood. The receptors shown here come from a human donor in a cohort sampled during active COVID-19.

The chain joins TRBV27 to TRBJ2-1; 10 bases map to TRBD2. CDR1 and CDR2 from the germline V gene are MNHEY and SMNVEV (reference sequence). The CDR3 spans 16 residues. With 5 bases clipped from V and 8 bases from J, the junction kept 12 bases outside the gene matches. The CDR3 DNA follows: TGTGCCAGCAGTCTGACTAGCGGGCTTCCCTCCCATGAGCAGTTCTTC. This translates into CASSLTSGLPSHEQFF.

The chain combines TRBV19 with TRBJ2-1, with 8 bases identical to TRBD2. The CDR3 extends over 18 amino acids. Trimming at V came to 3 bases and at J to 1 base, leaving 11 bases not matched to a gene. Germline CDR1 is LNHDA and CDR2 is SQIVND (reference sequence). Here the CDR3 reads CASSIPSGSIKSYNEQFF. DNA for the CDR3: TGTGCCAGTAGTATTCCCAGCGGGAGTATAAAGTCCTACAATGAGCAGTTCTTC.

The rearrangement joins TRBV5-1 to TRBJ2-3; the match to TRBD1 covers 10 bases. This CDR3 spans 15 amino acids. V shed 4 bases, J shed 1 base, and the junction held 3 bases outside the gene matches. Germline CDR1 reads SGHRS; CDR2 reads YFSETQ. The CDR3 loop reads CASSPGTGGTDTQYF. CDR3 nucleotide sequence: TGCGCCAGCAGCCCCGGGACAGGGGGCACAGATACGCAGTATTTT.

The V gene is TRBV5-4, the J gene TRBJ1-2, with a tentative D call TRBD1 (5 bases). Germline V gene data show CDR1 as SGHNT and CDR2 as YYREEE (reference sequence). The length of the CDR3 is 16 residues. Trimming left V 0 bases short and J 6 bases short, with 18 bases between. As DNA, the CDR3 is TGTGCCAGCAGCTTGGCATTGACAGCCTCGCCCGATGGCTACACCTTC. Its translation is CASSLALTASPDGYTF.

This rearrangement joins TRBV28 to TRBJ1-1; the D gene is possibly TRBD1 (6 bases). Trimming removed 7 bases at V and 1 base at J, with 16 bases between. CDR3 length: 15 amino acids. Germline V CDR1 and CDR2: MDHEN, SYDVKM. The CDR3 DNA reads as TGTGCCAGCAATACAGGGTCCTACTGGAACACTGAAGCTTTCTTT. Residues: CASNTGSYWNTEAFF.

The CDR3 loop reads CASSPSGGPYNEQFF. CDR3 sequence (DNA): TGTGCCAGCAGCCCCTCGGGAGGTCCCTACAATGAGCAGTTCTTC. This chain joins TRBV6-2 or TRBV6-3 and TRBJ2-1, with TRBD2 identical over 7 bases. The CDR3 consists of 15 residues. V shed 6 bases and J 2 bases; nucleotides not matched to a gene: 7. CDR1 MNHEY and CDR2 SVGEGT come from the germline V gene.

The genes are TRBV4-1 and TRBJ2-7; 13 bases align to TRBD2. CDR1 is MGHRA and CDR2 is YSYEKL in the germline V gene. The ends lost 4 bases at V and 7 bases at J; junction bases unmatched: 7. The CDR3 has 15 amino acids. CDR3: CASSRGTSGDKEQYF. CDR3 DNA: TGCGCCAGCAGCCGAGGGACTAGCGGGGATAAAGAGCAGTACTTC.

The chain links TRBV11-2 to TRBJ2-7, with 14 bases matching TRBD2. The CDR3 covers 15 residues. With V trimmed by 6 bases and J by 5 bases, 6 bases remained unmatched. The V gene's germline CDR1 is SGHAT and CDR2 FQNNGV. CDR3 sequence (DNA): TGTGCCAGCAGGGGACTAGCGGGAGCTGGAGACGAGCAGTACTTC. Protein: CASRGLAGAGDEQYF.

The V call is TRBV5-4, the J call TRBJ2-4, with a weak D call TRBD2 (6 bases). V lost 4 bases and J lost 0, with 17 bases in between. Germline CDR1 is SGHNT and CDR2 is YYREEE (reference sequence). The CDR3 is 17 amino acids. CDR3 DNA: TGTGCCAGCAGCGCGACCGACGGGGGACTAGCCAAAAACATTCAGTACTTC. This translates into CASSATDGGLAKNIQYF.

This clone was seen a handful of times. This sequence joins TRBV18 and TRBJ2-1; 9 positions agree with TRBD1. With V trimmed by 6 bases and J by 7 bases, 7 bases remained unmatched. The germline V gene encodes CDR1 KGHSH and CDR2 LQKENI. The length of the CDR3 is 14 residues. CDR3 sequence (DNA): TGTGCCAGCTCTCGGACAGGGGCGGTTAATGAGCAGTTCTTC. Its protein is CASSRTGAVNEQFF.

The chain is built from TRBV13 and TRBJ2-4, with D perhaps matching TRBD1 (7 bases). The germline V and J ends were trimmed by 3 bases and 3 bases, with 21 bases remaining between them. This CDR3 comprises 18 residues. In germline, CDR1 is PRHDT, CDR2 FYEKMQ (reference sequence). The CDR3 nucleotides read TGTGCCAGCAGCTTTCGTCTGAACAGGGGAGGCGGCAAAAACATTCAGTACTTC. It specifies CASSFRLNRGGGKNIQYF.